These 9 T cell receptor beta chains share one sample of origin, sequenced in a study of a mutant IDH1 vaccine in newly diagnosed glioma. TCRdb keeps only in-frame clones here, not all; method: immunoSEQ multiplex PCR. Of tens of thousands of clones listed, about 80% are singletons. Time point specified: week 23, last vaccination. Mutant IDH1 20-mer peptide, at 300 ug, made up each vaccine dose, with topical imiquimod. These receptors are not linked to any known antigen. The source was PBMCs, collected from a glioma patient whose treatment included an IDH1 peptide vaccine. Every receptor here comes from a man in his forties or fifties with glioma.

In DNA form, the CDR3 reads TGCGCCAGCAGCTTGACAGGGGGCGACACCGGGGAGCTGTTTTTT. Translating gives CASSLTGGDTGELFF. The chain combines TRBV5-1 with TRBJ2-2, with TRBD1 identical over 9 bases. Germline assignment: CDR1 SGHRS and CDR2 YFSETQ. Germline trimming cut 1 base from V and 3 bases from J; bases unmatched to any gene: 1. The CDR3 spans 15 residues.

The J gene is TRBJ2-1, the V gene TRBV7-8; 11 bases agree with TRBD1. The V gene's germline CDR1 is SGHVS and CDR2 FQNEAQ. V trimming: 2 bases; J trimming: 10 bases; junction bases outside the gene matches: 10. The CDR3 has 16 residues. The CDR3: CASSLSPGQGGEEQFF. The CDR3 bases are TGTGCCAGCAGCTTATCTCCGGGACAGGGGGGAGAAGAGCAGTTCTTC.

V is TRBV5-1 and J is TRBJ2-7; a possible D gene is TRBD1 (6 bases). Deletions cut 0 bases from V and 2 bases from J, with 12 bases between. The CDR3 runs to 15 residues. CDR1 is SGHRS, CDR2 YFSETQ, per germline. In nucleotides, the CDR3 is TGCGCCAGCAGCTTGGCGACAGGATATACCTACGAGCAGTACTTC. Translating gives CASSLATGYTYEQYF.

CDR3 loop: CASSSLDRGSEQYF. DNA of the CDR3: TGTGCCAGCAGCTCCCTGGACAGGGGGTCCGAGCAGTACTTC. J is TRBJ2-7 and V is TRBV7-9; 10 positions match TRBD1. The CDR3 is 14 amino acids. With V trimmed by 4 bases and J by 6 bases, 6 bases remained unmatched. Germline loops: CDR1 SEHNR, CDR2 FQNEAQ (reference sequence).

This clone was seen only once. This chain links TRBV6-1 with TRBJ2-3; 11 nucleotides line up with TRBD2. CDR1 and CDR2 from the germline V gene are MNHNS and SASEGT. After removal of 2 bases from V and 4 bases from J, the junction contained 8 bases not matched to a gene. There are 17 residues in the CDR3. CDR3 coding DNA: TGTGCCAGCAGTGAACAGCCTAGCGGGGGGAGAGCAGATACGCAGTATTTT. This translates into CASSEQPSGGRADTQYF.

The rearrangement uses TRBV14 and TRBJ1-2; tentatively, D is TRBD1 (5 bases). Germline CDR1 SGHDN, CDR2 FVKESK. This CDR3 contains 13 residues. Trimming cost V 5 bases and J 1 base, with 8 bases left between them. The CDR3 sequence is CASSLTVNYGYTF. The CDR3 nucleotides are TGTGCCAGCAGCTTGACAGTTAACTATGGCTACACCTTC.

The chain links TRBV2 to TRBJ2-1; 11 bases map to TRBD2. Germline assignment: CDR1 SNHLY and CDR2 FYNNEI. This CDR3 spans 15 amino acids. The J segment lost 10 bases and the V segment lost 11 bases, leaving 16 bases of the junction unmatched. The CDR3 nucleotides read TGTGCCGGACAAATAGCGGGGGGGCCTGATGCGGAGCAGTTCTTC. Protein: CAGQIAGGPDAEQFF.

V gene TRBV5-1 combines with J gene TRBJ2-7, with D possibly being TRBD1 or TRBD2 (5 bases each). CDR1 SGHRS and CDR2 YFSETQ come from the germline V gene. The CDR3 runs 14 residues. The V end lost 2 bases, the J end lost 5 bases, and 14 bases lay between the germline ends. CDR3 coding DNA: TGCGCCAGCAGCTTCTCGGACATGAGGGACGAGCAGTACTTC. As protein: CASSFSDMRDEQYF.

This clone was seen a handful of times. V gene TRBV7-8 combines with J gene TRBJ2-3; D is ambiguous. V gave up 1 base and J gave up 2 bases, with 7 bases separating them. Germline V lookup: CDR1 SGHVS, CDR2 FQNEAQ. The CDR3 extends over 14 amino acids. The DNA for the CDR3 is TGTGCCAGCAGCTTAGGTGGTGACACAGATACGCAGTATTTT. Its protein is CASSLGGDTDTQYF.